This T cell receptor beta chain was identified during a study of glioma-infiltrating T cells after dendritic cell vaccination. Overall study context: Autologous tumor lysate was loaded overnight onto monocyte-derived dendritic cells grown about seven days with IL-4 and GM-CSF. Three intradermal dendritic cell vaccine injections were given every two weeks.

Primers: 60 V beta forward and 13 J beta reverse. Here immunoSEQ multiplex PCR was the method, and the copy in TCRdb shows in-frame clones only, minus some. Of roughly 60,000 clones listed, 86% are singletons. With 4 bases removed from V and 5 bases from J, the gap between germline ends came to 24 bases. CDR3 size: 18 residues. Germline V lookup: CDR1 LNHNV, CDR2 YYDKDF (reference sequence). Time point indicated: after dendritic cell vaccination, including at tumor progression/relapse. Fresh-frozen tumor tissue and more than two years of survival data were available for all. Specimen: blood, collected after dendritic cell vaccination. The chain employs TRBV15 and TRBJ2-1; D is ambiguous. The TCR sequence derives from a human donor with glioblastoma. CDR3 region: CATSTEWSSPLRNNEQFF. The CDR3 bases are TGTGCCACCAGCACCGAGTGGAGTTCCCCTCTTCGGAACAATGAGCAGTTCTTC.